This is a list of T cell receptor beta chains from one sample in a study of neurological immune-mediated disorders. TCRdb fed the 5' RACE reads into MiXCR, producing one record per CDR3 protein. Among some 80,000 distinct CDR3 sequences listed, about 5.6% were seen once. The material sequenced was PBMCs. These receptors originate from a woman in her sixties or seventies with multiple sclerosis. Each CDR3 is given with its conserved first and last residue. Fields, in order: D gene, CDR3 length, clone size, J gene, V gene, CDR3 DNA, CDR3 protein. A D gene is named only where the DNA matches it firmly. Clone sizes are given selectively: once, few, many, or a class where the clone is expanded.

-	15	many	TRBJ2-3	TRBV20-1	TGCAGTGCTAGTCCCACAGAATATAGCACAGATACGCAGTATTTT	CSASPTEYSTDTQYF
-	15	many	TRBJ2-5	TRBV5-1	TGCGCCAGCAATGAACGGGCCGGCACGTGGGAGACCCAGTACTTC	CASNERAGTWETQYF
-	14	many	TRBJ1-5	TRBV18	TGTGCCAGCTCACCAGACAGGAACAATCAGCCCCAGCATTTT	CASSPDRNNQPQHF
-	19	many	TRBJ1-5	TRBV24-1	TGTGCCACCAGTGATTTCCTCGGATTGGACCGTCCCCAAAATCAGCCCCAGCATTTT	CATSDFLGLDRPQNQPQHF
-	14	many	TRBJ2-3	TRBV7-8	TGTGCCAGCAGCTTAGAGGGGTGGGCAGATACGCAGTATTTT	CASSLEGWADTQYF
TRBD1	15	many	TRBJ1-6	TRBV5-1	TGCGCCAGCAGCGGCGGGACAGGGGCGGATTCACCCCTCCACTTT	CASSGGTGADSPLHF
-	15	few	TRBJ2-2	TRBV7-6	TGTGCCAGCAGCACCGGAGCCTCGAACACCGGGGAGCTGTTTTTT	CASSTGASNTGELFF
TRBD1	15	many	TRBJ1-4	TRBV20-1	TGCAGTGCTAGTGCTCCAACAGGGGGCTGGGAAAAACTGTTTTTT	CSASAPTGGWEKLFF
-	12	many	TRBJ2-1	TRBV12-3/TRBV12-4	TGTGCCAGCAGTTTGGGACCCCATGAGCAGTTCTTC	CASSLGPHEQFF
-	14	many	TRBJ2-5	TRBV11-2	TGTGCCAGCAGCTTCGTTCCAACCGGGGAGACCCAGTACTTC	CASSFVPTGETQYF
TRBD1	14	-	TRBJ1-1	TRBV29-1	TGCAGCGCAGACCGACAGGGTCCTTTTACTGAAGCTTTCTTT	CSADRQGPFTEAFF
-	14	-	TRBJ1-5	TRBV27	TGTGCCACCGCCCGGACAGCCGTTTATCAGCCCCAGCATTTT	CATARTAVYQPQHF
TRBD1	12	many	TRBJ1-1	TRBV20-1	TGCAGTGCTCCCGGACAGGACTTTGAAGCTTTCTTT	CSAPGQDFEAFF
-	15	many	TRBJ1-3	TRBV18	TGTGCCAGCTCACCAGGGCCTTCCAATGGAAACACCATATATTTT	CASSPGPSNGNTIYF
-	15	many	TRBJ2-4	TRBV20-1	TGCAGTGCTAGAAGGAACAGCATAGCCAAAAACATTCAGTACTTC	CSARRNSIAKNIQYF
-	13	many	TRBJ2-1	TRBV7-2	TGTGCCAGCAGCTTATTTCGCGAGGATGAGCAGTTCTTC	CASSLFREDEQFF
-	13	many	TRBJ2-7	TRBV9	TGTGCCAGCAGCGTAGCTATGAGGAGCGAGCAGTACTTC	CASSVAMRSEQYF
-	14	medium-sized	TRBJ1-1	TRBV20-1	TGCAGTGCTAGAGTCGGGACGGTGAACACTGAAGCTTTCTTT	CSARVGTVNTEAFF
-	13	many	TRBJ2-5	TRBV9	TGTGCCAGCAGCTTCCGTCCTGCCAGGACCCAGTACTTC	CASSFRPARTQYF
-	12	-	TRBJ1-2	TRBV6-2/TRBV6-3	TGTGCCAGCAGGGATTTAGAACACGGCTACACCTTC	CASRDLEHGYTF
-	13	-	TRBJ2-3	TRBV7-2	TGTGCCAGCAGTGGGTGGGAAACAGATACGCAGTATTTT	CASSGWETDTQYF
-	14	-	TRBJ1-5	TRBV4-2	TGTGCCAGCGGCGCCTTAAATAGCAATCAGCCCCAGCATTTT	CASGALNSNQPQHF
-	14	many	TRBJ2-7	TRBV12-3/TRBV12-4	TGTGCCAGCAGTTTAGCGCTTTATTCCTACGAGCAGTACTTC	CASSLALYSYEQYF
TRBD2	15	many	TRBJ2-1	TRBV5-1	TGCGCCAGCAGCGAGGACGGGGGGTCCTACAATGAGCAGTTCTTC	CASSEDGGSYNEQFF
-	17	many	TRBJ1-1	TRBV29-1	TGCAGCGTTGAAGAGGCAGGGGCGCGGCGGATTGGTATGTCGGCTTTCTTT	CSVEEAGARRIGMSAFF
TRBD2	14	few	TRBJ2-1	TRBV7-6	TGTGCCAGCGGTGGGCGGGGGGGCGAGAATGAGCAGTTCTTC	CASGGRGGENEQFF
-	14	many	TRBJ1-1	TRBV6-5	TGTGCCAGCAGCCCGAGACAGACGAACACTGAAGCTTTCTTT	CASSPRQTNTEAFF
-	15	many	TRBJ1-2	TRBV9	TGTGCCAGCAGCGTAGCGGGGTCATTTAACTATGGCTACACCTTC	CASSVAGSFNYGYTF
-	13	many	TRBJ2-1	TRBV12-3/TRBV12-4	TGTGCCAGCAGTTTAAGTTCCTACAATGAGCAGTTCTTC	CASSLSSYNEQFF